This TCR beta chain appears in the sequencing data of a study of cytomegalovirus exposure and HLA in healthy donors. Germline lookup yields CDR1 LNHDA and CDR2 SQIVND (reference sequence). This CDR3 contains 16 residues. Losses at the gene ends were 3 bases for V and 5 bases for J; bases not matched to a gene: 9. Study-wide points: Researchers catalogued under 200 TCR beta chains as cytomegalovirus-associated.

In the case of this clone: Its antigen is not known.

The PCR had 60 Vbeta and 13 Jbeta primers. Sequencing used immunoSEQ multiplex PCR; TCRdb keeps in-frame clones, though not all of them. The profile shows about 37,000 clones, roughly 74% of them singletons. This sequence originates from a man between 25 and 39 years old in good health and CMV-seronegative. The V and J genes are TRBV19 and TRBJ2-1; 8 nucleotides line up with TRBD2. Sequenced material: PBMCs. CDR3 nucleotides: TGTGCCAGTAGTATTAGTAGCGGGGCTACTGACAATGAGCAGTTCTTC. It translates to CASSISSGATDNEQFF.